The next 13 T cell receptor beta chains were all read from a single sample in a study of graft-versus-host responses after intestinal transplantation (dated by TCRdb to 2020 to 2022). The time point label corresponds to: cells obtained before transplantation from donor or recipient. The library relied on the immunoSEQ multiplex PCR assay. TCRdb holds this immuneACCESS table with in-frame rearrangements only. Some clones are missing; in checked studies, unresolved V genes explain under half, and the rest has no known cause. For this sample there are some 140,000 clones; over 85% appear just once. Roughly 0.16% of the sample is in the top ten clones. No antigen has been assigned to these receptors. The source was unstimulated CD4+ T cells sorted from spleen or lymph node cells, collected before intestinal transplant. These TCRs come from a human donor who received an intestinal transplant.

This sequence joins TRBV29-1 and TRBJ1-1; 7 bases fit TRBD1. The CDR3 totals 17 residues. Unmatched junction bases numbered 14, after V lost 4 bases and J lost 0 bases. CDR1 SQVTM and CDR2 ANQGSEA come from the germline V gene. CDR3 residues: CSVVWMGQKNMNTEAFF. In nucleotides, the CDR3 is TGCAGCGTTGTTTGGATGGGACAGAAAAACATGAACACTGAAGCTTTCTTT.

V gene TRBV5-1 combines with J gene TRBJ2-3; D ambiguous. Per the germline V gene, CDR1 is SGHRS and CDR2 is YFSETQ. The CDR3 spans 11 residues. The V gene lost 5 bases and the J gene lost 3 bases, with 4 bases spanning the gap. The CDR3 DNA reads TGCGCCAGCAGGGAGACAGATACGCAGTATTTT. Translating gives CASRETDTQYF.

The chain combines TRBV5-6 with TRBJ1-2; D is uncertain. With 0 bases removed from V and 4 bases from J, the gap between germline ends came to 16 bases. Per the germline V gene, CDR1 is SGHDT and CDR2 is YYEEEE. This CDR3 spans 16 amino acids. The CDR3 region has the DNA TGTGCCAGCAGCTTGGCCCACCCCGGCAGAGCCTATGGCTACACCTTC. It specifies CASSLAHPGRAYGYTF. The whole variable domain, filled in from reference TRBV5-6 and TRBJ1-2, reads DAGVTQSPTHLIKTRGQQVTLRCSPKSGHDTVSWYQQALGQGPQFIFQYYEEEERQRGNFPDRFSGHQFPNYSSELNVNALLLGDSALYLCASSLAHPGRAYGYTFGSGTRLTVV.

The chain employs TRBV2 and TRBJ1-4; TRBD1 aligns across 9 bases. This CDR3 region has 19 residues. Germline V gives CDR1 SNHLY, CDR2 FYNNEI. The ends lost 6 bases at V and 3 bases at J; junction bases unmatched: 17. The CDR3 spells CASRNRTGVPRKANEKLFF. The CDR3 DNA reads TGTGCCAGCAGGAACAGGACAGGGGTCCCTCGCAAGGCTAATGAAAAACTGTTTTTT.

This sequence joins TRBV4-1 and TRBJ2-1; 10 bases map to TRBD2. Looked up from germline, CDR1 is MGHRA and CDR2 is YSYEKL. With 4 bases clipped from V and 7 bases from J, the junction kept 10 bases outside the gene matches. This CDR3 is built from 16 residues. The CDR3 coding sequence is TGCGCCAGCAGCCCAAGAATAGGTAGCGGGGGGAATGAGCAGTTCTTC. This gives the protein CASSPRIGSGGNEQFF.

The chain couples TRBV6-1 to TRBJ1-1; D not certain. Germline CDR1 is MNHNS and CDR2 is SASEGT. The CDR3 has 15 residues. The V and J ends lost 1 base and 4 bases respectively, with 13 bases between them. The CDR3 loop reads CASSEVGGSFTEAFF. The CDR3 bases are TGTGCCAGCAGTGAAGTGGGCGGAAGTTTCACTGAAGCTTTCTTT.

This chain connects TRBV21-1 to TRBJ2-1; the table's D call TRBD2 went unverified against the DNA. TRBV21-1 is an annotated pseudogene. This CDR3 is built from 17 residues. CDR3 nucleotide sequence: TGTGCCAGCAGCAAAGACTCCCCGAGGGTAGCGGGGGGGCTTCAACTCTTC. Translating gives CASSKDSPRVAGGLQLF.

The chain combines TRBV2 with TRBJ2-5; D may be TRBD1 or TRBD2 (5 bases each). The CDR3 sequence is 11 residues long. V gave up 9 bases and J gave up 1 base, with 6 bases separating them. Per germline, CDR1 SNHLY and CDR2 FYNNEI. The CDR3 region is CARGPQETQYF. CDR3 DNA: TGTGCCAGGGGACCCCAAGAGACCCAGTACTTC.

The CDR3 DNA reads as TGCAGCGTTGGAATGGCGGGGGAACCCAACACCGGGGAGCTGTTTTTT. Residues: CSVGMAGEPNTGELFF. This sequence joins TRBV29-1 and TRBJ2-2, with 7 bases lining up with TRBD2. The CDR3 contains 16 residues. With 4 bases clipped from V and 2 bases from J, the junction kept 10 bases outside the gene matches. The germline CDR1 and CDR2 sequences are SQVTM and ANQGSEA.

This chain connects TRBV9 to TRBJ2-7; 8 nucleotides match TRBD1. Germline V lookup: CDR1 SGDLS, CDR2 YYNGEE. The CDR3 runs to 14 residues. The V gene end was trimmed by 0 bases and the J gene end by 6 bases; junction bases not matched to a gene: 5. As DNA, the CDR3 is TGTGCCAGCAGCGTAGAGCGGACAGGGCTCGAGCAGTACTTC. Its translation is CASSVERTGLEQYF.

The V gene is TRBV5-1, the J gene TRBJ1-2, with 7 bases fitting TRBD1. V trimming: 0 bases; J trimming: 2 bases; junction bases outside the gene matches: 7. Germline V gene sequence: CDR1 SGHRS, CDR2 YFSETQ. This CDR3 is built from 16 residues. CDR3 sequence (DNA): TGCGCCAGCAGCTTGGGGGGACAGCCGCCCAACTATGGCTACACCTTC. Its protein is CASSLGGQPPNYGYTF.

The chain links TRBV18 to TRBJ1-3; D possibly corresponds to TRBD1 (5 bases). V gave up 0 bases and J gave up 0 bases, with 12 bases separating them. The germline V gene has CDR1 KGHSH and CDR2 LQKENI. The CDR3 is made up of 17 amino acids. DNA of the CDR3: TGTGCCAGCTCACCACCTAACAGGAAAAGCTCTGGAAACACCATATATTTT. Its protein product is CASSPPNRKSSGNTIYF.

V gene TRBV7-6 combines with J gene TRBJ2-7; D perhaps matches TRBD1 (6 bases). Trimming removed 5 bases from V and 4 bases from J, with 18 bases in between. This CDR3 is 15 amino acids long. Per germline, CDR1 SGHVS and CDR2 FNYEAQ. The DNA for the CDR3 is TGTGCCAGCAGCCCAACGCTCCAGGGGAGATACGAGCAGTACTTC. This encodes CASSPTLQGRYEQYF.